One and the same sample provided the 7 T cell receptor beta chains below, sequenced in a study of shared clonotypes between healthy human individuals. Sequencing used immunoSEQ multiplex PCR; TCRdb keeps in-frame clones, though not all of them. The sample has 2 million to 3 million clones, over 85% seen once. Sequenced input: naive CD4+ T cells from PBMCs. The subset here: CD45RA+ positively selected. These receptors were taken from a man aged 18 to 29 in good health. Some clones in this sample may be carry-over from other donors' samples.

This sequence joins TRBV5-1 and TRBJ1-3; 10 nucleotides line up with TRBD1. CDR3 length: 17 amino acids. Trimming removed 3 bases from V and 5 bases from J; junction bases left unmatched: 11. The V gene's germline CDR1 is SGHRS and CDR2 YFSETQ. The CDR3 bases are TGCGCCAGCAGCTCCGGGACAGGGGACACTTGGAGAAACACCATATATTTT. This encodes CASSSGTGDTWRNTIYF.

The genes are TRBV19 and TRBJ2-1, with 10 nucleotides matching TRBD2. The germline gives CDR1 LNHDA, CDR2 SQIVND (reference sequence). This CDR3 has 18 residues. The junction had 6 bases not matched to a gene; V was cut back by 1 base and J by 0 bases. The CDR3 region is CASSIGSGRTYSYNEQFF. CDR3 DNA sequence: TGTGCCAGTAGTATAGGTAGCGGGAGGACCTACTCCTACAATGAGCAGTTCTTC.

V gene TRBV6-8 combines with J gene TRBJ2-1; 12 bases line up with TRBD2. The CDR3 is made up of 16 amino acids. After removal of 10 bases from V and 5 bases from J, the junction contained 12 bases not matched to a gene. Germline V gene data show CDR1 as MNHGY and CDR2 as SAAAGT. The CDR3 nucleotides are TGTGCCAAAAGGACTAGCGGGGCCGGAATAGACAATGAGCAGTTCTTC. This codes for CAKRTSGAGIDNEQFF.

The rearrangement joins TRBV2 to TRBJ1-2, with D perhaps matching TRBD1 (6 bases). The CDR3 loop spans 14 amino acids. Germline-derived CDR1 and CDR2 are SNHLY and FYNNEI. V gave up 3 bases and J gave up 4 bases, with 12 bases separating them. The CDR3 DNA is TGTGCCAGCAGTGAGGGGGCAGGGAGCTATGGCTACACCTTC. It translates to CASSEGAGSYGYTF.

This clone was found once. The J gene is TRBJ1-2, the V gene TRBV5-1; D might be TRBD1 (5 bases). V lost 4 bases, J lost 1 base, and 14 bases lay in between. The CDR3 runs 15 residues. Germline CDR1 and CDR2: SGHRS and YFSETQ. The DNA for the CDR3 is TGCGCCAGCAGCAACCGGGACGCCGGTAACTATGGCTACACCTTC. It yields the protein CASSNRDAGNYGYTF.

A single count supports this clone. CDR3 amino acids: CASSPGGLPETQYF. CDR3 sequence (DNA): TGTGCCAGCAGCCCCGGTGGTCTTCCAGAGACCCAGTACTTC. The V call is TRBV9, the J call TRBJ2-5; D not resolved. Germline CDR1 reads SGDLS; CDR2 reads YYNGEE. V shed 4 bases and J shed 4 bases, with 14 bases lying between them. CDR3 length: 14 residues.

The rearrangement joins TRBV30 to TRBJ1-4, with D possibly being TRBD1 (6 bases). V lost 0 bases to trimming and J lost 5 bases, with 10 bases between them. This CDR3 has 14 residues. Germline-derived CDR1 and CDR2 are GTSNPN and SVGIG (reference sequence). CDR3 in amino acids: CAWSVDSANEKLFF. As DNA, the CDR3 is TGTGCCTGGAGTGTGGACAGCGCAAATGAAAAACTGTTTTTT.